A single TCR beta chain is shown here with its context. The authors' processing: How many nucleated cells were present was estimated from reference gene primer amplification. The table came from immunoSEQ multiplex PCR; TCRdb's copy has only in-frame clones and leaves some out. The DNA was the basis for D and trimming; V, J and clone size are from that table. The sample contains more than 400,000 clones, approximately 85% of which appear only once. This sample was included in a study of blood T cell repertoires in COVID-19. On the study more broadly: Acute-phase and convalescent COVID-19 samples originated in the United States, Italy and Spain. T cells, B-cell-depleted T cells, or PBMCs provided the cDNA or gDNA that served as material.

This CDR3 is built from 14 residues. CDR1 is LNHDA, CDR2 SQIVND, per germline (reference sequence). V gave up 6 bases and J gave up 0 bases, with 11 bases separating them. The V gene is TRBV19, the J gene TRBJ1-1; D is unclear. The specimen was peripheral blood. The receptor was derived from a human donor in a cohort sampled during active COVID-19. The CDR3 is CASRSVEMNTEAFF. CDR3 DNA sequence: TGTGCCAGTAGATCGGTGGAGATGAACACTGAAGCTTTCTTT.